Given below is one T cell receptor (beta chain) in context. The antigen remains undetermined. Looked up from germline, CDR1 is SGDLS and CDR2 is YYNGEE. Trimming removed 3 bases from V and 6 bases from J; junction bases left unmatched: 4. The CDR3 has 16 amino acids. Only in-frame clones appear in the TCRdb table, and some are missing; sequencing was by immunoSEQ multiplex PCR. The table includes roughly 28,000 clones, approximately 78% detected once. The record originates from a study of stem cell transplantation in POMP-related autoinflammatory disease. About the research overall: The study hypothesized thymoproteasome defects skew the TRB repertoire via impaired CD8+ selection. Study results and caveats: Patients with PRAID showed a restricted number of unique TRB V-J gene pairings.

The rearrangement links TRBV9 to TRBJ2-2, with 14 bases lining up with TRBD2. The TCR was taken from a human donor with POMP-related autoinflammation and immune dysregulation (PRAID). Sample: CD4+ T cells from PBMCs, taken before stem cell transplantation. CDR3 nucleotide sequence: TGTGCCAGCAGCGGACCGGGACTAGCGGGAGCCGGGGAGCTGTTTTTT. It translates to CASSGPGLAGAGELFF.